This is a list of T cell receptor beta chains from one sample in a study of cytomegalovirus exposure and HLA in healthy donors. The assay was immunoSEQ multiplex PCR, and TCRdb's table has in-frame clones only and misses some. This sample has approximately 180,000 clones, with around 86% found just once. The sequencing sample was made of PBMCs. The receptors come from a man younger than 35 in good health and CMV-seropositive. Both conserved end residues are part of each CDR3. D genes are given only for firm matches. Clone size appears in some rows only: once, few, many, or a class for an expanded clone.

abundance: -; d_gene: -; j_gene: TRBJ1-3; v_gene: TRBV9; len: 15; CDR3aa: CASSPGRVAGNTIYF; CDR3nt: TGTGCCAGCAGCCCAGGGAGGGTGGCAGGAAACACCATATATTTT
abundance: -; d_gene: -; j_gene: TRBJ2-2; v_gene: TRBV9; len: 15; CDR3aa: CASSVGGLNTGELFF; CDR3nt: TGTGCCAGCAGCGTAGGGGGGCTGAACACCGGGGAGCTGTTTTTT
abundance: -; d_gene: TRBD2; j_gene: TRBJ2-7; v_gene: TRBV5-1; len: 16; CDR3aa: CASSLEQREYPYEQYF; CDR3nt: TGCGCCAGCAGCTTGGAACAGCGGGAGTACCCCTACGAGCAGTACTTC
abundance: once; d_gene: TRBD2; j_gene: TRBJ2-7; v_gene: TRBV5-3; len: 16; CDR3aa: CARSAGTSGISYEQYF; CDR3nt: TGTGCCAGAAGCGCCGGGACTAGCGGGATCTCCTACGAGCAGTACTTC
abundance: -; d_gene: TRBD1; j_gene: TRBJ2-7; v_gene: TRBV27; len: 15; CDR3aa: CASRGLKTGGLKEYF; CDR3nt: TGTGCCAGCAGAGGGCTTAAAACAGGGGGCCTTAAGGAGTACTTC
abundance: -; d_gene: -; j_gene: TRBJ1-5; v_gene: TRBV18; len: 14; CDR3aa: CASSSSRVFQPQHF; CDR3nt: TGTGCCAGCTCATCGAGCCGGGTATTTCAGCCCCAGCATTTT
abundance: -; d_gene: TRBD1; j_gene: TRBJ1-2; v_gene: TRBV4-1; len: 18; CDR3aa: CASSQDLTGTGERYGYTF; CDR3nt: TGCGCCAGCAGCCAAGATCTAACCGGGACAGGGGAGAGGTATGGCTACACCTTC
abundance: -; d_gene: -; j_gene: TRBJ2-5; v_gene: TRBV11-3; len: 13; CDR3aa: CASSLRGGETQYF; CDR3nt: TGTGCCAGCAGCCTCAGGGGAGGGGAGACCCAGTACTTC
abundance: -; d_gene: -; j_gene: TRBJ1-5; v_gene: TRBV19; len: 14; CDR3aa: CASSPNPGNQPQHF; CDR3nt: TGTGCCAGTAGTCCCAATCCGGGAAATCAGCCCCAGCATTTT
abundance: -; d_gene: -; j_gene: TRBJ2-7; v_gene: TRBV6-1; len: 14; CDR3aa: CASSEMRDSLEQYF; CDR3nt: TGTGCCAGCAGTGAGATGCGGGATTCATTAGAGCAGTACTTC
abundance: -; d_gene: -; j_gene: TRBJ2-3; v_gene: TRBV19; len: 12; CDR3aa: CASSSLSDTQYF; CDR3nt: TGTGCCAGTAGCTCCCTGAGCGATACGCAGTATTTT
abundance: -; d_gene: -; j_gene: TRBJ2-3; v_gene: TRBV5-1; len: 17; CDR3aa: CASSLLGGGPGPDTQYF; CDR3nt: TGCGCCAGCAGCTTGTTAGGGGGAGGGCCGGGTCCGGATACGCAGTATTTT
abundance: -; d_gene: TRBD2; j_gene: TRBJ2-1; v_gene: TRBV7-7; len: 13; CDR3aa: CASSRTTSHEQFF; CDR3nt: TGTGCTAGCAGCCGTACGACTAGCCATGAGCAGTTCTTC
abundance: -; d_gene: -; j_gene: TRBJ2-5; v_gene: TRBV7-2; len: 14; CDR3aa: CASSPVQARETQYF; CDR3nt: TGTGCCAGCAGCCCAGTCCAAGCGAGGGAGACCCAGTACTTC
abundance: -; d_gene: -; j_gene: TRBJ2-7; v_gene: TRBV28; len: 16; CDR3aa: CASSSGTLGRGYEQYF; CDR3nt: TGTGCCAGCAGTAGCGGGACACTCGGCAGAGGATACGAGCAGTACTTC
abundance: -; d_gene: TRBD2; j_gene: TRBJ2-2; v_gene: TRBV7-3; len: 15; CDR3aa: CASSLSLAGTGELFF; CDR3nt: TGTGCCAGCAGCTTAAGTCTAGCGGGGACCGGGGAGCTGTTTTTT
abundance: once; d_gene: TRBD2; j_gene: TRBJ2-1; v_gene: TRBV10-3; len: 11; CDR3aa: CASGGYNEQFF; CDR3nt: TGTGCCAGCGGGGGATACAATGAGCAGTTCTTC
abundance: -; d_gene: TRBD1; j_gene: TRBJ2-7; v_gene: TRBV9; len: 14; CDR3aa: CASDSGTGLDEQYF; CDR3nt: TGTGCCAGCGACTCCGGGACAGGGCTAGACGAGCAGTACTTC
abundance: -; d_gene: TRBD1; j_gene: TRBJ1-1; v_gene: TRBV29-1; len: 15; CDR3aa: CSVEPRDRENTEAFF; CDR3nt: TGCAGCGTTGAACCTAGGGACAGAGAGAACACTGAAGCTTTCTTT
abundance: -; d_gene: -; j_gene: TRBJ1-2; v_gene: TRBV25-1; len: 14; CDR3aa: CASSDQGGNYGYTF; CDR3nt: TGTGCCAGCAGTGACCAGGGTGGAAACTATGGCTACACCTTC
abundance: -; d_gene: -; j_gene: TRBJ2-5; v_gene: TRBV19; len: 15; CDR3aa: CASSARTVLRETQYF; CDR3nt: TGTGCCAGTAGTGCTCGGACAGTGCTGAGAGAGACCCAGTACTTC
abundance: -; d_gene: TRBD1; j_gene: TRBJ1-1; v_gene: TRBV6-6; len: 13; CDR3aa: CASLQTGGGEAFF; CDR3nt: TGTGCCAGCCTCCAAACAGGGGGCGGTGAAGCTTTCTTT
abundance: -; d_gene: TRBD1; j_gene: TRBJ2-1; v_gene: TRBV4-2; len: 15; CDR3aa: CASSQGQGPYNEQFF; CDR3nt: TGTGCCAGCAGCCAGGGACAGGGGCCTTACAATGAGCAGTTCTTC
abundance: -; d_gene: TRBD1; j_gene: TRBJ2-7; v_gene: TRBV7-9; len: 17; CDR3aa: CASSFWDRGRWGSEQYF; CDR3nt: TGTGCCAGCAGCTTTTGGGACAGGGGGCGCTGGGGGTCCGAGCAGTACTTC
abundance: -; d_gene: -; j_gene: TRBJ1-1; v_gene: TRBV15; len: 14; CDR3aa: CATSRDPGASEAFF; CDR3nt: TGTGCCACCAGCAGAGATCCGGGAGCTTCTGAAGCTTTCTTT
abundance: -; d_gene: TRBD2; j_gene: TRBJ2-1; v_gene: TRBV5-4; len: 16; CDR3aa: CASSGIAGSSYNEQFF; CDR3nt: TGTGCCAGCAGCGGAATAGCGGGAAGTTCGTACAATGAGCAGTTCTTC
abundance: -; d_gene: -; j_gene: TRBJ1-2; v_gene: TRBV20-1; len: 11; CDR3aa: CSVFTGGGYTF; CDR3nt: TGCAGTGTTTTTACGGGTGGAGGCTACACCTTC
abundance: -; d_gene: -; j_gene: TRBJ1-3; v_gene: TRBV6-1; len: 16; CDR3aa: CASSEAGGQIGNTIYF; CDR3nt: TGTGCCAGCAGTGAAGCGGGAGGGCAGATTGGAAACACCATATATTTT
abundance: -; d_gene: -; j_gene: TRBJ1-2; v_gene: TRBV28; len: 14; CDR3aa: CASSSGGADYGYTF; CDR3nt: TGTGCCAGCAGCTCGGGGGGGGCGGACTATGGCTACACCTTC
abundance: -; d_gene: -; j_gene: TRBJ2-5; v_gene: TRBV5-1; len: 14; CDR3aa: CASSLDVGQETQYF; CDR3nt: TGCGCCAGCAGCTTGGATGTCGGCCAAGAGACCCAGTACTTC
abundance: -; d_gene: -; j_gene: TRBJ2-3; v_gene: TRBV9; len: 15; CDR3aa: CASSVGETGLPTSYF; CDR3nt: TGTGCCAGCAGCGTAGGAGAGACCGGACTACCAACGTCGTATTTT
abundance: -; d_gene: -; j_gene: TRBJ1-1; v_gene: TRBV20-1; len: 11; CDR3aa: CSASAASEAFF; CDR3nt: TGCAGTGCTAGTGCGGCATCTGAAGCTTTCTTT
abundance: -; d_gene: -; j_gene: TRBJ2-7; v_gene: TRBV25-1; len: 13; CDR3aa: CASSRESSYEQYF; CDR3nt: TGTGCCAGCAGTCGGGAAAGCTCCTACGAGCAGTACTTC
abundance: -; d_gene: -; j_gene: TRBJ2-7; v_gene: TRBV5-1; len: 13; CDR3aa: CASSYDGQGEQYF; CDR3nt: TGCGCCAGCAGCTATGATGGACAAGGGGAGCAGTACTTC
abundance: -; d_gene: -; j_gene: TRBJ2-1; v_gene: TRBV29-1; len: 15; CDR3aa: CSVEAGSDSGNEQFF; CDR3nt: TGCAGCGTTGAAGCGGGCTCGGACTCTGGCAATGAGCAGTTCTTC
abundance: -; d_gene: TRBD2; j_gene: TRBJ2-1; v_gene: TRBV13; len: 18; CDR3aa: CASSYEYWTSGSENEQFF; CDR3nt: TGTGCCAGCAGCTATGAGTACTGGACTAGCGGGAGTGAAAATGAGCAGTTCTTC